These 25 T cell receptor beta chains were sequenced from one sample in a study of blood T cells in healthy people across ages. A second PCR, run for roughly 7 to 11 cycles, used a sample-barcoded 5' primer plus a J-beta primer mix. TCRdb redid the calling of the 5' RACE reads with MiXCR, one entry per CDR3 protein. The table lists around 800,000 distinct CDR3 sequences, 40% to 50% of them singletons. What was sequenced was blood. These receptors came from a man aged 55 to 70 in good health.

The sample holds one count of this clonotype. The rearrangement joins TRBV7-2 to TRBJ2-3; 7 bases are a match to TRBD2. The germline CDR1 and CDR2 sequences are SGHTA and FQGNSA. The CDR3 is 12 amino acids. V shed 8 bases, J shed 2 bases, and the junction held 1 base outside the gene matches. CDR3 sequence: CASGDYTDTQYF. The CDR3 DNA reads TGTGCCAGCGGGGACTACACAGATACGCAGTATTTT.

This chain links TRBV27 with TRBJ2-1, with TRBD1 matching 9 bases. The CDR3 length is 12 residues. Germline V lookup: CDR1 MNHEY, CDR2 SMNVEV (reference sequence). The V segment lost 8 bases and the J segment 5 bases; nucleotides outside the gene matches: 1. The CDR3 protein is CASRDRDNEQFF. For the CDR3, the DNA is TGTGCCAGCCGGGACAGGGACAATGAGCAGTTCTTC.

The chain recombines TRBV9 with TRBJ2-7; D is perhaps TRBD1 (6 bases). Germline V lookup: CDR1 SGDLS, CDR2 YYNGEE. Between the trimmed V and J ends, which lost 3 bases and 2 bases, there was a span of 9 bases. CDR3 length equals 13 residues. The CDR3 region is CASSGHRAYEQYF. CDR3 bases: TGTGCCAGCAGCGGACACAGGGCCTACGAGCAGTACTTC.

This clonotype was detected a few times. The chain combines TRBV4-3 with TRBJ2-1; possible D gene TRBD2, 5 bases. With 3 bases removed from V and 7 bases from J, the gap between germline ends came to 13 bases. This CDR3 is built from 14 residues. Germline V gene lookup returns CDR1 LGHNA and CDR2 YSLEER. The CDR3 sequence is CASSQQLERNEQFF. The CDR3 DNA reads as TGCGCCAGCAGCCAGCAACTAGAGAGGAATGAGCAGTTCTTC.

This clonotype showed up just a few times. The chain uses TRBV7-2 and TRBJ1-1; no definite D call. The V end was cut by 2 bases, the J end by 2 bases, with 9 bases between. The CDR3 extends over 14 amino acids. Germline CDR1 reads SGHTA; CDR2 reads FQGNSA. The CDR3 reads CASSLNRPNTEAFF. The CDR3 bases are TGTGCCAGCAGCTTAAACCGTCCTAACACTGAAGCTTTCTTT.

The rearrangement joins TRBV20-1 to TRBJ2-1, with 7 bases fitting TRBD2. The CDR3 is made up of 13 amino acids. Germline CDR1 DFQATT, CDR2 SNEGSKA (reference sequence). J was trimmed by 13 bases and V by 0 bases; bases with no gene match: 9. For the CDR3, the DNA is TGCAGTGCTAGAGAGACTAGCAGAAGGACCCAGTTCTTC. It yields the protein CSARETSRRTQFF.

V gene TRBV29-1 combines with J gene TRBJ2-7; TRBD1 matches at 9 bases. V trimming: 3 bases; J trimming: 3 bases; junction bases outside the gene matches: 9. The CDR3 extends over 15 amino acids. CDR1 is SQVTM and CDR2 is ANQGSEA in the germline V gene. As DNA, the CDR3 is TGCAGCGTTGACCTAGCCGACAGGGGGAGCTACGAGCAGTACTTC. It codes for CSVDLADRGSYEQYF.

This chain connects TRBV2 to TRBJ2-4; maybe TRBD1 (5 bases). Germline V lookup: CDR1 SNHLY, CDR2 FYNNEI. The CDR3 covers 14 residues. The V and J ends lost 6 bases and 3 bases respectively, with 12 bases between them. The CDR3 DNA reads TGTGCCAGCAGGGCCAGGGTTAACAAAAACATTCAGTACTTC. Encoded protein: CASRARVNKNIQYF.

The rearrangement joins TRBV2 to TRBJ2-3; 10 nucleotides align to TRBD2. With V trimmed by 2 bases and J by 10 bases, 9 bases remained unmatched. CDR3 length equals 15 residues. Germline V gene sequence: CDR1 SNHLY, CDR2 FYNNEI. The CDR3 region is CASSERSSGGSAQYF. The CDR3 coding sequence is TGTGCCAGCAGTGAAAGGTCTAGCGGGGGTTCAGCGCAGTATTTT.

This clonotype was detected a few times. The rearrangement uses TRBV20-1 and TRBJ2-7; D may be TRBD1 (5 bases). Germline assignment: CDR1 DFQATT and CDR2 SNEGSKA (reference sequence). This CDR3 comprises 12 residues. Trimming removed 4 bases at V and 3 bases at J, with 10 bases between. In nucleotides, the CDR3 is TGCAGTGCTACGGACCAGGGCTACGAGCAGTACTTC. It encodes CSATDQGYEQYF.

The gene calls are TRBV28 and TRBJ1-2, with 9 bases that match TRBD1. Germline assignment: CDR1 MDHEN and CDR2 SYDVKM. Germline trimming cut 7 bases from V and 8 bases from J; bases unmatched to any gene: 11. The CDR3 spans 14 residues. The CDR3 region is CASISRRQGEGYTF. The CDR3 DNA sequence: TGTGCCAGCATTTCAAGGAGACAGGGGGAAGGCTACACCTTC.

In the case of this clonotype: At one of its ends the junction is not consistent with the germline gene, which may arise from a read error. The chain links TRBV7-7 to TRBJ2-5, with TRBD2 matching 8 bases. CDR1 and CDR2 from the germline V gene are SSHAT and FNYEAQ (reference sequence). This CDR3 contains 17 residues. The CDR3 sequence is CASSFAAGGSTFETQYF. CDR3 in DNA: TGTGCTAGCAGCTTTGCTGCGGGGGGAAGTACCTTCGAGACCCAGTACTTC.

The V gene is TRBV20-1, the J gene TRBJ2-6, with no clear D. V shed 1 base and J shed 0 bases, with 7 bases lying between them. The CDR3 extends over 15 amino acids. CDR1 DFQATT and CDR2 SNEGSKA come from the germline V gene (reference sequence). This chain's CDR3 is CSARGWGSGANVLTF. The CDR3 DNA is TGCAGTGCTAGAGGCTGGGGCTCTGGGGCCAACGTCCTGACTTTC.

The chain couples TRBV13 to TRBJ2-5; TRBD1 agrees at 7 bases. The trim removed 5 bases at V and 3 bases at J, leaving 12 bases unmatched. The CDR3 has 16 amino acids. Per germline, CDR1 PRHDT and CDR2 FYEKMQ (reference sequence). This CDR3 reads CASSPRTGQREETQYF. The DNA of the CDR3 is TGTGCCAGCAGCCCCCGGACAGGCCAAAGGGAAGAGACCCAGTACTTC.

The V call is TRBV10-3, the J call TRBJ2-3; D is unresolved. In germline, CDR1 is ENHRY, CDR2 SYGVKD. The CDR3 spans 12 residues. V gave up 3 bases and J gave up 5 bases, with 6 bases separating them. The DNA for the CDR3 is TGTGCCATCAGTGAAAGAGGAGATACGCAGTATTTT. Amino acid sequence: CAISERGDTQYF.

The table lists this clonotype with a few counts. The chain employs TRBV7-9 and TRBJ1-4; D is unresolved. This CDR3 has 16 residues. Germline V gene sequence: CDR1 SEHNR, CDR2 FQNEAQ (reference sequence). V lost 3 bases and J 0 bases, leaving 11 bases between the germline ends. CDR3 loop: CASSFYSTATNEKLFF. In DNA, the CDR3 is TGTGCCAGCAGCTTTTACTCCACTGCAACTAATGAAAAACTGTTTTTT.

This clonotype has a count of ten or more. J is TRBJ2-7 and V is TRBV7-2; D may correspond to TRBD1 or TRBD2 (5 bases each). V was cut by 5 bases and J by 3 bases, with 8 bases left in between. Germline V gene sequence: CDR1 SGHTA, CDR2 FQGNSA. The length of the CDR3 is 12 residues. The DNA for the CDR3 is TGTGCCAGCAGCCGGGACGTCTACGAGCAGTACTTC. Its translation is CASSRDVYEQYF.

This clonotype appeared once. Possible read error: a much larger clone is one base away. This chain links TRBV5-6 with TRBJ2-7; D not resolved. The V gene's germline CDR1 is SGHDT and CDR2 YYEEEE. Between the trimmed V and J ends, which lost 2 bases and 6 bases, there was a span of 6 bases. The CDR3 contains 11 residues. CDR3 DNA sequence: TGTGCCAGCAGCTTAAATACCGAGCAGTACTTC. As protein: CASSLNTEQYF. Filled out from reference TRBV5-6 and TRBJ2-7, the complete variable domain reads DAGVTQSPTHLIKTRGQQVTLRCSPKSGHDTVSWYQQALGQGPQFIFQYYEEEERQRGNFPDRFSGHQFPNYSSELNVNALLLGDSALYLCASSLNTEQYFGPGTRLTVT.

The chain uses TRBV7-2 and TRBJ2-5, with TRBD1 identical over 7 bases. The CDR3 loop spans 15 amino acids. V was pared by 5 bases and J by 0 bases, with 6 bases of the junction left unmatched. From germline, CDR1 is SGHTA and CDR2 FQGNSA. The CDR3 sequence: CASSVGQVYQETQYF. The CDR3 DNA follows: TGTGCCAGCAGCGTAGGACAGGTGTACCAAGAGACCCAGTACTTC. The full variable domain, with the rest looked up from reference TRBV7-2 and TRBJ2-5, is GAGVSQSPSNKVTEKGKDVELRCDPISGHTALYWYRQSLGQGLEFLIYFQGNSAPDKSGLPSDRFSAERTGGSVSTLTIQRTQQEDSAVYLCASSVGQVYQETQYFGPGTRLLVL.

This clonotype was observed a few times. The chain carries TRBV7-2 and TRBJ2-7; D could derive from TRBD1 or TRBD2 (6 bases each). Germline CDR1 SGHTA, CDR2 FQGNSA. V lost 6 bases and J lost 2, with 17 bases in between. CDR3 length equals 15 residues. CDR3 in amino acids: CASSLGGPSTYEQYF. Here the CDR3 DNA reads TGTGCCAGCAGTCTGGGGGGCCCTTCCACCTACGAGCAGTACTTC.

This clonotype was counted only a few times. The V gene is TRBV5-5, the J gene TRBJ2-5, with D perhaps given as TRBD1 or TRBD2 (6 bases each). Per the germline V gene, CDR1 is SGHKS and CDR2 is YYEKEE (reference sequence). There are 15 residues in the CDR3. V lost 1 base, J lost 7 bases, and 17 bases lay in between. CDR3: CASSLWGATISTQYF. The CDR3 nucleotides are TGTGCCAGCAGCTTGTGGGGGGCTACTATATCGACCCAGTACTTC.

This clonotype was observed a handful of times. The chain has TRBV20-1 and TRBJ2-5; D may be TRBD1 (6 bases). V lost 4 bases to trimming and J lost 7 bases, with 10 bases between them. This CDR3 has 11 amino acids. Germline V gene data show CDR1 as DFQATT and CDR2 as SNEGSKA (reference sequence). The CDR3 here is CSATGAGTQYF. CDR3 in DNA: TGCAGTGCTACAGGGGCTGGGACCCAGTACTTC.

J is TRBJ2-7 and V is TRBV20-1, with 7 bases lining up with TRBD1. The J call may be incorrect, as the DNA end agrees better with TRBJ2-5. Germline loops: CDR1 DFQATT, CDR2 SNEGSKA (reference sequence). The CDR3 contains 14 residues. CDR3 DNA sequence: TGCAGTGCTAGAATTCGACAGGGTCGGGAGACCCAGTACTTC. This sequence encodes CSARIRQGRETQYF.

This clonotype was seen at least ten times. V is TRBV7-2 and J is TRBJ2-5; unclear D gene. Germline V lookup: CDR1 SGHTA, CDR2 FQGNSA. This CDR3 region has 14 residues. Trimming left V 1 base short and J 2 bases short, with 8 bases between. CDR3 sequence: CASSLGAAQETQYF. CDR3 coding DNA: TGTGCCAGCAGCTTAGGCGCAGCACAAGAGACCCAGTACTTC.

With respect to this clonotype: Its ends do not fully match the called genes, so a read error is possible. V is TRBV27 and J is TRBJ2-3; 8 bases agree with TRBD1. Germline V gene data show CDR1 as MNHEY and CDR2 as SMNVEV (reference sequence). This CDR3 is 18 amino acids long. The CDR3 region is CASSRGQAGIPSIDTQYF. For the CDR3, the DNA is TGTGCCAGCAGTAGGGGACAGGCCGGGATACCTAGCATAGATACGCAGTATTTT.